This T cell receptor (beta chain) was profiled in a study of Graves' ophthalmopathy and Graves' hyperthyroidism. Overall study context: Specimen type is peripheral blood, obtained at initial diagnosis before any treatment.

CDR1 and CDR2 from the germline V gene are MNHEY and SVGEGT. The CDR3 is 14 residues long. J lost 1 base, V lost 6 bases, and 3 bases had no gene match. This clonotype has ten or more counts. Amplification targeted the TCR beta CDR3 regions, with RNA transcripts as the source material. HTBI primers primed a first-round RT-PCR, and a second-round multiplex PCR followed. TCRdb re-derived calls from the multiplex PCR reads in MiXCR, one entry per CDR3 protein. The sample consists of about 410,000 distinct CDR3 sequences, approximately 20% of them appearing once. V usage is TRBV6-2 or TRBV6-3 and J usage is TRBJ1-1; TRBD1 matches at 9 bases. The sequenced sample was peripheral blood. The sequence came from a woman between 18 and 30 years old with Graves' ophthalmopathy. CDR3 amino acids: CASRGQGSNTEAFF. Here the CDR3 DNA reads TGTGCCAGCAGGGGACAGGGTTCGAACACTGAAGCTTTCTTT.